What follows is one T cell receptor (beta chain) and its context. Its target is not known. The data derive from a study of Ad26.COV2.S vaccination and SARS-CoV-2 variants. General study results and limits: Vaccinees showed greater spike-specific TCR breadth than placebo recipients.

Profiled with immunoSEQ multiplex PCR; TCRdb holds only in-frame clones, not every one. The sample lists hundreds of thousands of clones, about 91% occurring once. Treatment noted: about 20 received Ad26.COV2.S at low or high dose, single or two shots; about five received placebo; per-sample allocation not given. The investigators took samples on day 63 after the first vaccine or placebo injection. In germline, CDR1 is SGHNT, CDR2 YYREEE (reference sequence). The V segment lost 3 bases and the J segment 5 bases; nucleotides outside the gene matches: 12. This CDR3 contains 17 residues. The gene calls are TRBV5-4 and TRBJ2-1; 9 bases agree with TRBD2. This receptor was taken from a person between 18 and 60 years old who received the Ad26.COV2.S COVID-19 vaccine or a placebo. The sample was peripheral blood, taken in a trial of Ad26.COV2.S vaccine versus placebo. In DNA, the CDR3 is TGTGCCAGCAGCTCGAAAGCGGGAGGAGATCTGGACAATGAGCAGTTCTTC. Its translation: CASSSKAGGDLDNEQFF. Filled out from reference TRBV5-4 and TRBJ2-1, the complete variable domain reads ETGVTQSPTHLIKTRGQQVTLRCSSQSGHNTVSWYQQALGQGPQFIFQYYREEENGRGNFPPRFSGLQFPNYSSELNVNALELDDSALYLCASSSKAGGDLDNEQFFGPGTRLTVL.